Listed below are T cell receptor beta chains from one sample, sequenced in a study of T cell repertoires in cytomegalovirus infection. TCRdb fed the reads into MiXCR, producing one record per CDR3 protein. Among some 180,000 distinct CDR3 sequences, roughly 17% were seen once, and the ten largest hold about 25%. Sequenced: CD8+ T cells from PBMCs. The origin of the receptors is a human donor in good health (CMV status not recorded). Some clones in this sample may be carry-over from other donors' samples. Both conserved end residues are part of each CDR3. Each record gives: J gene, V gene, D gene, clone size, CDR3 DNA, CDR3 protein. D genes are given only for firm matches. Rows may omit the clone size; those that give it use once, few, many or a size class.

TRBJ2-1,TRBV29-1,.,few,TGCAGCGTTAGAATGAATGAGCAGTTCTTC,CSVRMNEQFF
TRBJ1-4,TRBV12-3/TRBV12-4,TRBD1,.,TGTGCCAGCAGTCCCGGAGGGAGGGGGCCTAATGAAAAACTGTTTTTT,CASSPGGRGPNEKLFF
TRBJ2-3,TRBV7-2,.,many,TGTGCCAGCAGCTTACAAGGGGGCACAGATACGCAGTATTTT,CASSLQGGTDTQYF
TRBJ2-3,TRBV30,.,few,TGTGCCTGGAGTGAGGCAGGGTTGGCAGATACGCAGTATTTT,CAWSEAGLADTQYF
TRBJ1-5,TRBV20-1,TRBD1,few,TGCAGTGCTAGAGATGGGACAGGGGGGACTCAGCCCCAGCATTTT,CSARDGTGGTQPQHF
TRBJ1-5,TRBV6-2/TRBV6-3,.,few,TGTGCCAGCAGCTCACAGGCTAGGAGCAATCAGCCCCAGCATTTT,CASSSQARSNQPQHF
TRBJ2-1,TRBV18,TRBD1,.,TGTGCCAGCTCACCACCTGACAGGGGTATTCACAATGAGCAGTTCTTC,CASSPPDRGIHNEQFF
TRBJ2-1,TRBV5-4,.,.,TGTGCCAGCAGCCCTGACTTCGCCGGGTCCTTACTAAATGAGCAGTTCTTC,CASSPDFAGSLLNEQFF
TRBJ1-2,TRBV6-2/TRBV6-3,.,.,TGTGCCAGCACCTACTCGCTGCCGGACAAACGATCCTATGGCTACACCTTC,CASTYSLPDKRSYGYTF
TRBJ2-7,TRBV29-1,TRBD2,many,TGCAGCGTTGGTAGGCTGGGGGGGTCCCGTGGTTACGAGCAGTACTTC,CSVGRLGGSRGYEQYF
TRBJ2-7,TRBV5-6,.,.,TGTGCCAGCAGCGCCGTGTCGGGGGCGTTCTCCTACGAGCAGTACTTC,CASSAVSGAFSYEQYF
TRBJ2-1,TRBV7-2,.,many,TGTGCCAGCAGCTCAGACAACTACAATGAGCAGTTCTTC,CASSSDNYNEQFF
TRBJ1-1,TRBV10-3,TRBD1,few,TGTGCCATCAGTGAGTCAGGAAACAGGGGAGTGGTCGACACTGAAGCTTTCTTT,CAISESGNRGVVDTEAFF
TRBJ2-3,TRBV4-1,.,.,TGCGCCAGCATCCAGTATGAGGGGGGCACAGATACGCAGTATTTT,CASIQYEGGTDTQYF
TRBJ2-1,TRBV27,TRBD1,.,TGTGCCAGCAGTTTACCCGGACAGGGGATTCGGAATGAGCAGTTCTTC,CASSLPGQGIRNEQFF
TRBJ2-5,TRBV4-1,.,.,TGCGCCAGCAGCCAAGATCTCGGGGGAAGATGGGAGACCCAGTACTTC,CASSQDLGGRWETQYF
TRBJ2-4,TRBV7-9,.,few,TGTGCCAGCAGCTTAGCTCGGGGGGCGGCCAAAAACATTCAGTACTTC,CASSLARGAAKNIQYF
TRBJ2-2,TRBV28,TRBD2,few,TGTGCCAGCAGCCCGGGGACTAGCGGGGCGAACACCGGGGAGCTGTTTTTT,CASSPGTSGANTGELFF
TRBJ1-1,TRBV25-1,.,few,TGTGCCAGCAGTCGCGGAGGGAGCACTGAAGCTTTCTTT,CASSRGGSTEAFF
TRBJ1-2,TRBV4-1,.,.,TGCGCCAGCAGCCAAGACCGGACCTCCATCTATGGCTACACCTTC,CASSQDRTSIYGYTF
TRBJ1-5,TRBV15,.,few,TGTGCCACCAGCAGAGACAGAAATAGCAATCAGCCCCAGCATTTT,CATSRDRNSNQPQHF
TRBJ2-1,TRBV20-1,.,few,TGCAGTGCTAGAGATTCAGTCGGGGCTCTCTACAATGAGCAGTTCTTC,CSARDSVGALYNEQFF
TRBJ2-5,TRBV6-6,TRBD1,few,TGTGCCAGCTTAGCGACAGGGGGTACGGAGACCCAGTACTTC,CASLATGGTETQYF
TRBJ2-2,TRBV7-6,TRBD1,.,TGTGCCAGCAGTGCTGACGGACAGGGGGCAATCACCGGGGAGCTGTTTTTT,CASSADGQGAITGELFF
TRBJ2-7,TRBV7-9,.,.,TGTGCCAGCAGCTCCAACAGAGGCGACTACGAGCAGTACTTC,CASSSNRGDYEQYF
TRBJ1-2,TRBV11-1,TRBD1,.,TGTGCCAGCAGCCCAACGGGACAGGCTAACTATGGCTACACCTTC,CASSPTGQANYGYTF
TRBJ1-2,TRBV29-1,.,.,TGCAGCGTTGAATTGACCGCTCGGGGGGACTATGGCTACACCTTC,CSVELTARGDYGYTF
TRBJ1-2,TRBV7-9,.,few,TGTGCCAGCAGCTTAGAGGCTTACTATGGCTACACCTTC,CASSLEAYYGYTF
TRBJ2-1,TRBV6-2/TRBV6-3,TRBD1,few,TGTGCCAGCAGTTACCCGGGACAGGGGGCCTACAATGAGCAGTTCTTC,CASSYPGQGAYNEQFF
TRBJ2-7,TRBV12-3/TRBV12-4,.,few,TGTGCCAGCAGTTTTCGGGTGATCGAGCAGTACTTC,CASSFRVIEQYF
TRBJ1-1,TRBV7-2,.,few,TGTGCCAGCAGCTTAAGGGGCTGGACTGAAGCTTTCTTT,CASSLRGWTEAFF
TRBJ2-7,TRBV7-9,.,.,TGTGCCAGCAGCTTAGTGGGGGGATACGAGCAGTACTTC,CASSLVGGYEQYF